A selection of T cell receptor beta chains follows, all from one sample in a study of blood T cell repertoires in COVID-19. Sequencing was performed with immunoSEQ multiplex PCR; in TCRdb, only in-frame clones are kept and a portion is missing. The table lists some 100,000 clones, 70% to 90% of them singletons. The sequencing sample was made of peripheral blood. The receptors here all came from a man aged 45-60 years with COVID-19, enrolled during active disease. Both conserved end residues are part of each CDR3. D genes are given only for firm matches. Clone size appears in some rows only: once, few, many, or a class for an expanded clone.

V,J,D,size,CDR3,DNA
TRBV11-2,TRBJ2-3,.,.,CASSLELSSTDTQYF,TGTGCCAGCAGCTTAGAACTATCAAGCACAGATACGCAGTATTTT
TRBV18,TRBJ1-1,TRBD1,.,CASSQGQRNTEAFF,TGTGCCAGCTCACAGGGACAGAGGAACACTGAAGCTTTCTTT
TRBV19,TRBJ1-5,.,.,CASSILRDSPQPQHF,TGTGCCAGTAGTATCCTCCGGGACTCCCCGCAGCCCCAGCATTTT
TRBV5-1,TRBJ1-1,.,.,CASRRTALNTEAFF,TGCGCCAGCAGACGGACAGCCTTGAACACTGAAGCTTTCTTT
TRBV30,TRBJ1-6,.,.,CAWSVSWGQGNSPLHF,TGTGCCTGGAGTGTTTCTTGGGGGCAGGGAAATTCACCCCTCCACTTT
TRBV4-2,TRBJ1-2,.,.,CASSQDLGEHYGYTF,TGTGCCAGCAGCCAAGATCTCGGAGAACACTATGGCTACACCTTC
TRBV30,TRBJ2-5,TRBD1,.,CAWSANRGWSQETQYF,TGTGCCTGGAGCGCTAACAGGGGCTGGTCGCAAGAGACCCAGTACTTC
TRBV11-2,TRBJ2-1,.,.,CASSTGGVGQFF,TGTGCCAGCAGCACAGGGGGGGTGGGGCAGTTCTTC
TRBV5-5,TRBJ1-5,TRBD1,few,CASSLRQGAGGQPQHF,TGTGCCAGCAGCCTAAGACAGGGCGCGGGGGGTCAGCCCCAGCATTTT
TRBV4-1,TRBJ1-1,TRBD1,.,CASSARQGVSTEAFF,TGCGCCAGCAGCGCGCGACAGGGAGTTTCGACTGAAGCTTTCTTT
TRBV28,TRBJ2-2,TRBD2,once,CASSSPGLAWTGELFF,TGTGCCAGCAGTTCTCCGGGACTAGCGTGGACCGGGGAGCTGTTTTTT
TRBV12-3/TRBV12-4,TRBJ1-4,.,.,CASKPEEEKLFF,TGTGCCAGCAAACCTGAGGAAGAAAAACTGTTTTTT
TRBV13,TRBJ1-4,.,once,CASKAGINEKLFF,TGTGCCAGCAAGGCAGGGATTAATGAAAAACTGTTTTTT
TRBV27,TRBJ1-1,.,.,CASSLGVYTEAFF,TGTGCCAGCAGCCTAGGGGTATACACTGAAGCTTTCTTT
TRBV6-5,TRBJ2-2,.,.,CASSYGAVTGELFF,TGTGCCAGCAGTTACGGGGCAGTCACCGGGGAGCTGTTTTTT
TRBV6-6,TRBJ1-2,TRBD1,.,CASSYLPRGLGGYTF,TGTGCCAGCAGTTACTTACCGAGGGGGCTAGGCGGCTACACCTTC
TRBV10-3,TRBJ1-5,.,.,CAISEEGGSSNQPQHF,TGTGCCATCAGTGAGGAGGGAGGGTCAAGCAATCAGCCCCAGCATTTT
TRBV19,TRBJ1-1,.,once,CASSILRRRTNTEAFF,TGTGCCAGTAGTATATTGAGAAGGAGAACTAACACTGAAGCTTTCTTT
TRBV30,TRBJ2-2,.,.,CAWSFGTGELFF,TGTGCCTGGAGTTTCGGCACCGGGGAGCTGTTTTTT
TRBV2,TRBJ1-6,TRBD1,few,CASSAGQGGNSPLHF,TGTGCCAGCAGTGCGGGACAGGGGGGTAATTCACCCCTCCACTTT
TRBV5-8,TRBJ1-5,.,.,CASSSLRDTEPTNSNQPQHF,TGTGCCAGCAGCTCCCTCCGGGACACTGAACCAACGAATAGCAATCAGCCCCAGCATTTT
TRBV11-3,TRBJ2-2,TRBD1,.,CASSPGQGSDAGELFF,TGTGCCAGCAGCCCGGGACAGGGGTCGGACGCCGGGGAGCTGTTTTTT
TRBV6-2/TRBV6-3,TRBJ1-2,.,.,CASSYLKPTVRYGYTF,TGTGCCAGCAGTTACCTGAAACCAACGGTTCGCTATGGCTACACCTTC
TRBV10-1,TRBJ2-7,.,.,CASSEPDSPYEQYF,TGCGCCAGCAGTGAACCAGACAGCCCCTACGAGCAGTACTTC
TRBV7-2,TRBJ2-2,.,.,CASSLRQGSTGELFF,TGTGCCAGCAGCTTACGGCAGGGGAGCACCGGGGAGCTGTTTTTT
TRBV19,TRBJ1-5,.,once,CASSRLGGSNQPQHF,TGTGCCAGTAGCCGCCTAGGAGGAAGCAATCAGCCCCAGCATTTT
TRBV4-2,TRBJ1-1,.,.,CASSPTGGGLNTEAFF,TGTGCCAGCAGCCCGACCGGGGGGGGACTGAACACTGAAGCTTTCTTT
TRBV5-1,TRBJ1-2,TRBD1,.,CASGGQDTNGYTF,TGCGCCAGCGGGGGACAGGATACGAATGGCTACACCTTC
TRBV29-1,TRBJ2-5,TRBD1,.,CSVADRGRETQYF,TGCAGCGTTGCAGACAGGGGGCGAGAGACCCAGTACTTC
TRBV6-5,TRBJ2-1,.,.,CASSGVADNEQFF,TGTGCCAGTTCTGGGGTAGCGGACAATGAGCAGTTCTTC
TRBV4-1,TRBJ1-3,TRBD1,.,CASSQQGGSGNTIYF,TGCGCCAGCAGCCAACAGGGGGGCTCTGGAAACACCATATATTTT
TRBV3-1/TRBV3-2,TRBJ1-6,.,.,CASSQGARNSPLHF,TGTGCCAGCAGCCAGGGGGCGCGGAATTCACCCCTCCACTTT
TRBV5-1,TRBJ1-1,.,.,CASSINFRRGSSTEAFF,TGCGCCAGCAGCATAAATTTTAGAAGGGGGTCCAGCACTGAAGCTTTCTTT
TRBV18,TRBJ2-1,TRBD1,.,CASSPVLTGGVWNEQFF,TGTGCCAGCTCACCAGTTCTTACAGGGGGCGTGTGGAATGAGCAGTTCTTC
TRBV11-1,TRBJ1-1,.,.,CASSEARDPGTEAFF,TGTGCCAGCAGCGAGGCGCGGGACCCGGGCACTGAAGCTTTCTTT
TRBV6-2/TRBV6-3,TRBJ2-2,TRBD1,.,CASSPRGRNTGELFF,TGTGCCAGCAGCCCCAGGGGGAGGAACACCGGGGAGCTGTTTTTT
TRBV14,TRBJ2-7,.,once,CASSQVVSAYEQYF,TGTGCCAGCAGCCAGGTAGTATCGGCCTACGAGCAGTACTTC
TRBV30,TRBJ1-1,TRBD1,.,CAWSWYRDRGRETDEAFF,TGTGCCTGGAGTTGGTACCGGGACAGGGGCCGCGAGACCGATGAAGCTTTCTTT
TRBV9,TRBJ1-1,.,.,CASSVHGGGNTEAFF,TGTGCCAGCAGCGTACATGGGGGAGGGAACACTGAAGCTTTCTTT
TRBV21-1,TRBJ2-1,.,.,CASSKGRDREPYNEQFF,TGTGCCAGCAGCAAAGGGCGTGACAGGGAACCCTACAATGAGCAGTTCTTC
TRBV3-1/TRBV3-2,TRBJ2-7,.,.,CASSQEPSSYEQYF,TGTGCCAGCAGCCAAGAACCCAGCTCCTACGAGCAGTACTTC
TRBV30,TRBJ2-1,TRBD2,.,CAWSPGLAGYNEQFF,TGTGCCTGGAGTCCGGGACTAGCGGGTTACAATGAGCAGTTCTTC
TRBV5-4,TRBJ1-6,.,few,CASSLSGNNSPLHF,TGTGCCAGCAGCTTGTCGGGTAATAATTCACCCCTCCACTTT
TRBV2,TRBJ1-1,TRBD1,.,CASSRDSYVNTEAFF,TGTGCCAGCAGCCGGGACAGTTATGTGAACACTGAAGCTTTCTTT
TRBV5-1,TRBJ1-4,TRBD1,.,CASSFRDRNNEKLFF,TGCGCCAGCAGCTTCCGGGACAGGAATAATGAAAAACTGTTTTTT
TRBV6-5,TRBJ1-5,TRBD1,.,CASSGQGANQPQHF,TGTGCCAGCAGCGGACAGGGGGCGAATCAGCCCCAGCATTTT
TRBV6-5,TRBJ1-2,TRBD1,.,CASSYSRTGPYGYTF,TGTGCCAGCAGTTATTCCCGGACAGGGCCGTATGGCTACACCTTC
TRBV11-2,TRBJ1-3,.,.,CASSLRQIPPGNTIYF,TGTGCCAGCAGCTTACGTCAGATCCCCCCTGGAAACACCATATATTTT
TRBV19,TRBJ2-1,.,.,CASSNPLPGSVYNEQFF,TGTGCCAGTAGTAACCCCCTGCCAGGTTCGGTTTACAATGAGCAGTTCTTC
TRBV12-3/TRBV12-4,TRBJ1-1,TRBD1,few,CASSTGVSTEAFF,TGTGCCAGCAGTACAGGGGTAAGCACTGAAGCTTTCTTT
TRBV2,TRBJ2-7,.,.,CASERTPLYEQYF,TGTGCCAGCGAGAGGACACCTCTCTACGAGCAGTACTTC
TRBV9,TRBJ2-1,TRBD2,.,CASSISGGLALNEQFF,TGTGCCAGCAGCATCAGCGGGGGACTAGCGTTAAATGAGCAGTTCTTC
TRBV24-1,TRBJ2-2,TRBD1,.,CATSDPGQGAGELFF,TGTGCCACCAGTGATCCCGGACAGGGGGCCGGGGAGCTGTTTTTT
TRBV5-1,TRBJ2-7,TRBD1,.,CASSTGQGAYEQYF,TGCGCCAGCAGCACCGGACAGGGGGCGTACGAGCAGTACTTC
TRBV5-1,TRBJ2-3,.,.,CASSPGQFSEGDTQYF,TGCGCCAGCAGCCCAGGACAGTTTTCTGAGGGAGATACGCAGTATTTT